This T cell receptor (beta chain) was captured by sequencing in a study of neurological immune-mediated disorders. TCRdb itself ran the 5' RACE reads through MiXCR, one entry per CDR3 protein. The table includes tens of thousands of distinct CDR3 sequences, roughly 13% detected once. Time point denoted: longitudinal time-point 1 (baseline). Study results and caveats: HTLV-1-associated myelopathy had the most TCR clonal expansion, and multiple sclerosis had the least, less than healthy controls.

Germline CDR1 and CDR2: LNHNV and YYDKDF (reference sequence). V lost 0 bases to trimming and J lost 9 bases, with 16 bases between them. The CDR3 runs to 15 residues. The table lists this clonotype with many counts. Its cognate antigen is unknown. The source is a female donor with HTLV-1-associated myelopathy (HAM/TSP). The genes are TRBV15 and TRBJ2-3; D is possibly TRBD2 (6 bases). The sequenced material came from PBMCs. For the CDR3, the DNA is TGTGCCACCAGCAGAGAGAAGGATATAGCGGAAACGCAGTATTTT. It yields the protein CATSREKDIAETQYF.